The clone carrying this TCR beta chain was seen a handful of times. V was clipped by 5 bases and J by 0 bases, with 13 bases between them. The CDR3 runs to 15 residues. The germline CDR1 and CDR2 sequences are SGHAT and FQNNGV. TCRdb analysed the RT-PCR reads with MiXCR anew, one entry per CDR3 protein. The sample lists more than 550,000 distinct CDR3 sequences; 12% to 15% were seen once. The clonotype originates from a female donor in good health, serving as a healthy control. The sample taken for sequencing was memory CD4+ T cells from blood. V gene TRBV11-2 combines with J gene TRBJ1-1, with a tentative D call TRBD1 (5 bases). The CDR3 nucleotides are TGTGCCAGCAGCAACCGACAGATTATGAACACTGAAGCTTTCTTT. Residues: CASSNRQIMNTEAFF. Full variable domain (remainder filled in from reference TRBV11-2 and TRBJ1-1): EAGVAQSPRYKIIEKRQSVAFWCNPISGHATLYWYQQILGQGPKLLIQFQNNGVVDDSQLPKDRFSAERLKGVDSTLKIQPAKLEDSAVYLCASSNRQIMNTEAFFGQGTRLTVV.